The 30 T cell receptor beta chains reported below all come from one sample, sequenced in a study of identical twins. TCRdb used MiXCR to reprocess the 5' RACE reads, holding one entry per CDR3 protein. The table lists approximately 530,000 distinct CDR3 sequences, under 25% of them singletons. The same specimen was also included in a second study, on yellow fever vaccine responses in identical twins.

The sample was CD4+ T cells sorted from blood. The source of these receptors is a young woman in good health.

The chain is built from TRBV9 and TRBJ2-2; 8 positions agree with TRBD2. CDR1 and CDR2 (germline): SGDLS, YYNGEE. With 1 base clipped from V and 7 bases from J, the junction kept 6 bases outside the gene matches. The CDR3 totals 15 residues. The CDR3 coding sequence is TGTGCCAGCAGCGTATTTAGCGGGGACCTCGGGGAGCTGTTTTTT. It specifies CASSVFSGDLGELFF.

The table lists this clonotype with a few counts. The V gene is TRBV5-1, the J gene TRBJ2-7; D is possibly TRBD1 (6 bases). Germline V CDR1 and CDR2: SGHRS, YFSETQ. The CDR3 is made up of 13 amino acids. In DNA form, the CDR3 reads TGCGCATCCGGCGGACAGAGCTCCTACGAGCAGTACTTC. It translates to CASGGQSSYEQYF.

The V gene is TRBV28, the J gene TRBJ1-4; D possibly corresponds to TRBD1 (5 bases). The germline CDR1 and CDR2 sequences are MDHEN and SYDVKM. The CDR3 loop spans 15 amino acids. Trimming removed 6 bases from V and 5 bases from J, with 16 bases in between. The DNA of the CDR3 is TGTGCCAGCAGGGTAGACGGGGACCAAAATGAAAAACTGTTTTTT. It encodes CASRVDGDQNEKLFF. The whole variable domain, filled in from reference TRBV28 and TRBJ1-4, reads DVKVTQSSRYLVKRTGEKVFLECVQDMDHENMFWYRQDPGLGLRLIYFSYDVKMKEKGDIPEGYSVSREKKERFSLILESASTNQTSMYLCASRVDGDQNEKLFFGSGTQLSVL.

The chain recombines TRBV29-1 with TRBJ2-2, with 10 bases lining up with TRBD1. The CDR3 contains 14 residues. J lost 5 bases, V lost 7 bases, and 7 bases had no gene match. Looked up from germline, CDR1 is SQVTM and CDR2 is ANQGSEA. CDR3 protein: CSARTGGGTGELFF. The CDR3 bases are TGCAGCGCAAGGACAGGGGGAGGGACCGGGGAGCTGTTTTTT.

The sample holds a few counts of this clonotype. The V and J genes are TRBV7-2 and TRBJ2-2, with D possibly being TRBD1 (5 bases). V was cut by 5 bases and J by 2 bases, with 9 bases left in between. Germline lookup yields CDR1 SGHTA and CDR2 FQGNSA. The CDR3 length is 14 residues. The CDR3 loop reads CASSRTRNTGELFF. CDR3 DNA sequence: TGTGCCAGCAGCCGGACAAGAAACACCGGGGAGCTGTTTTTT.

V usage is TRBV5-1 and J usage is TRBJ2-2; possibly TRBD2 for D (6 bases). The V and J ends lost 0 bases and 4 bases respectively, with 10 bases between them. This CDR3 has 15 amino acids. Germline V gene data show CDR1 as SGHRS and CDR2 as YFSETQ. CDR3 in DNA: TGCGCCAGCAGCTTGGAAGGAGGGTTCACCGGGGAGCTGTTTTTT. It codes for CASSLEGGFTGELFF. Combining the CDR3 with reference TRBV5-1 and TRBJ2-2 gives the whole variable domain KAGVTQTPRYLIKTRGQQVTLSCSPISGHRSVSWYQQTPGQGLQFLFEYFSETQRNKGNFPGRFSGRQFSNSRSEMNVSTLELGDSALYLCASSLEGGFTGELFFGEGSRLTVL.

This clonotype has only a few counts. The chain carries TRBV6-1 and TRBJ1-3; the match to TRBD1 covers 10 bases. The CDR3 totals 16 residues. The junction had 7 bases not matched to a gene; V was cut back by 8 bases and J by 0 bases. Germline CDR1 MNHNS, CDR2 SASEGT. In DNA, the CDR3 is TGTGCCAGCCGAGACCGGACAGGGGGCTCTGGAAACACCATATATTTT. Protein product: CASRDRTGGSGNTIYF.

V and J are TRBV19 and TRBJ1-3, with D possibly TRBD1 on 6 matching bases. The V end was cut by 1 base, the J end by 5 bases, with 21 bases between. CDR3 length equals 18 residues. Germline-derived CDR1 and CDR2 are LNHDA and SQIVND (reference sequence). The CDR3 here is CASSIGSQGTRTRNTIYF. DNA for the CDR3: TGTGCCAGTAGTATAGGCTCACAGGGCACTCGAACAAGAAACACCATATATTTT.

In its sample, this clonotype was seen a few times. The chain uses TRBV3-1 and TRBJ2-1; 8 nucleotides match TRBD1. After removal of 3 bases from V and 0 bases from J, the junction contained 4 bases not matched to a gene. Germline CDR1 is LGHDT and CDR2 is YNNKEL (reference sequence). The CDR3 loop spans 16 amino acids. Written as DNA, the CDR3 is TGTGCCAGCAGCCATTTCACAGGGGGCTCCTACAATGAGCAGTTCTTC. Protein product: CASSHFTGGSYNEQFF.

As DNA, the CDR3 is TGTGCCAGCAGCCCCGGGACTCCCGATGAGCAGTTCTTC. Residues: CASSPGTPDEQFF. J is TRBJ2-1 and V is TRBV7-9, with D perhaps matching TRBD2 (6 bases). V dropped 5 bases and J dropped 8 bases, with 13 bases sitting between them. Germline CDR1 reads SEHNR; CDR2 reads FQNEAQ (reference sequence). This CDR3 region has 13 residues.

The chain has TRBV2 and TRBJ1-4; no firm D call. The length of the CDR3 is 15 residues. CDR1 is SNHLY, CDR2 FYNNEI, per germline. V lost 2 bases to trimming and J lost 5 bases, with 12 bases between them. The CDR3 region is CASSEQTSGNEKLFF. The CDR3 nucleotides read TGTGCCAGCAGTGAACAGACCTCAGGAAATGAAAAACTGTTTTTT.

The DNA of the CDR3 is TGCAGTGCTAGAGATTCACTGTTCTACGAGCAGTACTTC. It translates to CSARDSLFYEQYF. V is TRBV20-1 and J is TRBJ2-7; D is ambiguous. CDR3 length: 13 residues. Per the germline V gene, CDR1 is DFQATT and CDR2 is SNEGSKA (reference sequence). The germline V and J ends were trimmed by 0 bases and 3 bases, with 9 bases remaining between them.

The CDR3 here is CATSRRLTSSYEQYF. The CDR3 DNA reads TGTGCCACCAGCAGACGCCTAACGAGCTCCTACGAGCAGTACTTC. The rearrangement links TRBV15 to TRBJ2-7; D not resolved. Germline CDR1 reads LNHNV; CDR2 reads YYDKDF (reference sequence). The germline V and J ends were trimmed by 2 bases and 0 bases, with 11 bases remaining between them. The CDR3 is 15 amino acids. The entire variable domain, with the rest obtained from reference TRBV15 and TRBJ2-7, is as follows: DAMVIQNPRYQVTQFGKPVTLSCSQTLNHNVMYWYQQKSSQAPKLLFHYYDKDFNNEADTPDNFQSRRPNTSFCFLDIRSPGLGDTAMYLCATSRRLTSSYEQYFGPGTRLTVT.

This clonotype was observed a handful of times. The chain is built from TRBV10-3 and TRBJ2-7; 8 bases align to TRBD2. The germline V gene encodes CDR1 ENHRY and CDR2 SYGVKD. V lost 2 bases to trimming and J lost 0 bases; unmatched junction nucleotides: 6. CDR3 length: 16 residues. The CDR3 bases are TGTGCCATCAGTGAGGGACTAGCTCAAACCTCCTACGAGCAGTACTTC. Translating it yields CAISEGLAQTSYEQYF.

V is TRBV12-3 or TRBV12-4 and J is TRBJ1-5; D unresolved. There are 18 residues in the CDR3. V lost 1 base to trimming and J lost 2 bases, with 18 bases between them. The CDR3 DNA is TGTGCCAGCAGTTTAGGGGGAAAACCTCGAGGTGGCAATCAGCCCCAGCATTTT. Amino acid sequence: CASSLGGKPRGGNQPQHF.

This clonotype was seen a handful of times. The chain combines TRBV5-1 with TRBJ2-3, with D possibly being TRBD1 or TRBD2 (6 bases each). The CDR3 contains 16 residues. Germline loops: CDR1 SGHRS, CDR2 YFSETQ. V was trimmed by 0 bases and J by 2 bases, leaving 13 bases between them. The CDR3 region has the DNA TGCGCCAGCAGCTTGGTTACGGGGGCCTACACAGATACGCAGTATTTT. Its translation: CASSLVTGAYTDTQYF.

V gene TRBV12-3 or TRBV12-4 combines with J gene TRBJ2-4; 8 nucleotides match TRBD1. The CDR3 length is 14 residues. V shed 5 bases, J shed 9 bases, and the junction held 9 bases outside the gene matches. CDR3 bases: TGTGCCAGCAGTCTCAGGGGGCTGGAGGTCATTCAGTACTTC. It yields the protein CASSLRGLEVIQYF.

This clonotype was seen more than once but under ten times. This chain joins TRBV12-3 or TRBV12-4 and TRBJ2-2; D is unclear. This CDR3 region has 13 residues. Trimming shortened V by 7 bases and J by 6 bases, and 12 bases separated the two germline ends. For the CDR3, the DNA is TGTGCCAGCAATACCCGGGTGGCCGGGGAGCTGTTTTTT. Translating it yields CASNTRVAGELFF.

CDR3 loop: CSVPIRGDTNYGYTF. CDR3 bases: TGCAGCGTTCCCATCAGAGGGGACACCAACTATGGCTACACCTTC. The V and J genes are TRBV29-1 and TRBJ1-2; D is perhaps TRBD1 (6 bases). Per germline, CDR1 SQVTM and CDR2 ANQGSEA. The CDR3 covers 15 residues. Trimming cost V 5 bases and J 2 bases, with 18 bases left between them.

This clonotype was seen a handful of times. The chain combines TRBV12-3 or TRBV12-4 with TRBJ2-3; possibly TRBD2 for D (6 bases). Deletions cut 6 bases from V and 2 bases from J, with 9 bases between. This CDR3 has 13 residues. In DNA form, the CDR3 reads TGTGCCAGCAGGGGACTGAACACAGATACGCAGTATTTT. Translation: CASRGLNTDTQYF.

This chain joins TRBV4-1 and TRBJ2-7; TRBD1 might be the D (8 bases). With 4 bases removed from V and 0 bases from J, the gap between germline ends came to 13 bases. The CDR3 length is 15 residues. Germline V gene sequence: CDR1 MGHRA, CDR2 YSYEKL. The CDR3 reads CASSPTGGASYEQYF. CDR3 DNA: TGCGCCAGCAGCCCAACAGGGGGGGCCTCCTACGAGCAGTACTTC.

This clonotype has more than one count but fewer than ten. The gene calls are TRBV28 and TRBJ1-2; 7 bases match TRBD1. The CDR3 consists of 13 residues. J was trimmed by 4 bases and V by 8 bases; bases with no gene match: 7. Germline CDR1 and CDR2: MDHEN and SYDVKM. As DNA, the CDR3 is TGTGCCAGCTATAAACAGGGGATCTATGGCTACACCTTC. It encodes CASYKQGIYGYTF.

This clonotype was counted between two and nine times. V and J are TRBV7-9 and TRBJ2-7, with D possibly called TRBD1 or TRBD2 (5 bases each). This CDR3 is 15 amino acids long. Looked up from germline, CDR1 is SEHNR and CDR2 is FQNEAQ (reference sequence). With 4 bases removed from V and 5 bases from J, the gap between germline ends came to 18 bases. The CDR3 is CASSYTGTGPHEQYF. CDR3 nucleotides: TGTGCCAGCAGCTATACCGGGACGGGGCCTCACGAGCAGTACTTC.

This clonotype was seen only a few times. The chain joins TRBV12-3 or TRBV12-4 to TRBJ1-6; 10 bases map to TRBD1. This CDR3 is built from 15 residues. V shed 5 bases and J 7 bases; nucleotides not matched to a gene: 5. The chain's CDR3 is CASSTGQGRNSPLHF. The CDR3 DNA reads as TGTGCCAGCAGTACGGGACAGGGGCGAAATTCACCCCTCCACTTT.

This clonotype was picked up a small number of times. V usage is TRBV28 and J usage is TRBJ1-1; D is unresolved. Trimming removed 5 bases at V and 2 bases at J, with 21 bases between. The germline V gene encodes CDR1 MDHEN and CDR2 SYDVKM. The CDR3 totals 17 residues. This CDR3 reads CASSTQLRADVNTEAFF. In DNA form, the CDR3 reads TGTGCCAGCAGTACTCAACTGAGGGCTGACGTAAACACTGAAGCTTTCTTT.

This clonotype has a handful of counts. This sequence joins TRBV7-2 and TRBJ1-4; 7 positions agree with TRBD1. J was trimmed by 10 bases and V by 0 bases; bases with no gene match: 8. There are 15 residues in the CDR3. The germline gives CDR1 SGHTA, CDR2 FQGNSA. The CDR3 DNA sequence: TGTGCCAGCAGCTTAGCGTGGCAGGGGGTTGGAAAACTGTTTTTT. This sequence encodes CASSLAWQGVGKLFF.

This clonotype has more than one count but fewer than ten. The gene calls are TRBV4-1 and TRBJ2-1; TRBD1 agrees at 8 bases. V gave up 3 bases and J gave up 3 bases; unmatched junction bases: 4. CDR1 and CDR2 from the germline V gene are MGHRA and YSYEKL. The CDR3 is made up of 15 amino acids. CDR3 protein: CASSHVDRDYNEQFF. CDR3 bases: TGCGCCAGCAGCCATGTGGACAGGGACTACAATGAGCAGTTCTTC.

The chain recombines TRBV5-1 with TRBJ2-1, with TRBD2 matching over 14 bases. Per the germline V gene, CDR1 is SGHRS and CDR2 is YFSETQ. Unmatched junction bases numbered 10, after V lost 4 bases and J lost 7 bases. The CDR3 is 17 residues long. The CDR3 protein is CASSLAGLAGGGNEQFF. In DNA, the CDR3 is TGCGCCAGCAGCCTCGCTGGACTAGCGGGAGGTGGGAATGAGCAGTTCTTC.

This clonotype turned up a few times. V gene TRBV7-3 combines with J gene TRBJ2-2, with 12 bases aligning to TRBD2. V was pared by 4 bases and J by 6 bases, with 6 bases of the junction left unmatched. This CDR3 is built from 16 residues. Germline V gene sequence: CDR1 SGHTA, CDR2 FQGTGA. The CDR3 DNA reads TGTGCCAGCAGCTCAAGACTAGCGGGAGTGGCCGGGGAGCTGTTTTTT. Translation gives CASSSRLAGVAGELFF.

The sample holds a few counts of this clonotype. This chain links TRBV7-3 with TRBJ2-3, with D possibly TRBD2 on 7 matching bases. This CDR3 is built from 14 residues. Germline V CDR1 and CDR2: SGHTA, FQGTGA. V lost 5 bases, J lost 6 bases, and 15 bases lay in between. The CDR3 sequence is CASSLTGGRDTQYF. DNA for the CDR3: TGTGCCAGCAGCCTGACGGGGGGCCGGGATACGCAGTATTTT.